One sample yielded the 14 T cell receptor beta chains listed below, sequenced in a study of PD-1 and CTLA-4 blockade in melanoma. Produced via immunoSEQ multiplex PCR; TCRdb's table is partial and in-frame only. The table shows fewer than 20,000 clones, with around 72% occurring only once. Sequenced here: CD8+ T cells from peripheral blood, sampled before anti-PD-1 treatment. The source is a human donor with melanoma.

The sample holds one count of this clone. This chain connects TRBV10-3 to TRBJ2-1, with TRBD2 identical over 12 bases. Per the germline V gene, CDR1 is ENHRY and CDR2 is SYGVKD. The V and J ends lost 3 bases and 4 bases, in that order; junction bases with no gene match: 1. The CDR3 consists of 15 residues. The CDR3 loop is CAISDGLAGYNEQFF. CDR3 DNA: TGTGCCATCAGTGACGGACTAGCGGGATACAATGAGCAGTTCTTC.

J is TRBJ2-4 and V is TRBV10-3; D is unresolved. Trimming left V 2 bases short and J 8 bases short, with 13 bases between. Germline loops: CDR1 ENHRY, CDR2 SYGVKD. The CDR3 sequence is 14 residues long. CDR3 loop: CAISERLSDDIQYF. In DNA form, the CDR3 reads TGTGCCATCAGTGAGAGGCTTTCTGACGACATTCAGTACTTC.

The chain has TRBV11-3 and TRBJ1-1; 8 nucleotides line up with TRBD1. The CDR3 covers 12 residues. V dropped 8 bases and J dropped 4; count of bases not matched to a gene: 3. Germline CDR1 SGHNT, CDR2 YENEEA. This chain's CDR3 is CASGTGTTEAFF. The CDR3 nucleotides are TGTGCCAGCGGGACAGGAACCACTGAAGCTTTCTTT.

The chain carries TRBV9 and TRBJ2-7; 13 nucleotides line up with TRBD2. There are 14 residues in the CDR3. Germline CDR1 is SGDLS and CDR2 is YYNGEE. V was pared by 0 bases and J by 9 bases, with 3 bases of the junction left unmatched. In nucleotides, the CDR3 is TGTGCCAGCAGCGTAGAACTAGCGGGAGGGGTGCAGTACTTC. It specifies CASSVELAGGVQYF. Full variable domain (rest looked up from reference TRBV9 and TRBJ2-7): DSGVTQTPKHLITATGQRVTLRCSPRSGDLSVYWYQQSLDQGLQFLIQYYNGEERAKGNILERFSAQQFPDLHSELNLSSLELGDSALYFCASSVELAGGVQYFGPGTRLTVT.

V is TRBV19 and J is TRBJ1-4; the D is unclear. This CDR3 region has 14 residues. Germline loops: CDR1 LNHDA, CDR2 SQIVND (reference sequence). The V end was cut by 3 bases, the J end by 8 bases, with 13 bases between. CDR3: CASSMAGYSEKLFF. CDR3 DNA: TGTGCCAGTAGTATGGCCGGGTATTCGGAAAAACTGTTTTTT.

The chain combines TRBV13 with TRBJ2-4; TRBD1 agrees at 7 bases. V trimming: 5 bases; J trimming: 0 bases; junction bases outside the gene matches: 10. Germline CDR1 PRHDT, CDR2 FYEKMQ (reference sequence). The CDR3 sequence is 17 residues long. CDR3 protein: CASSPSGTALAKNIQYF. Here the CDR3 DNA reads TGTGCCAGCAGCCCCTCCGGGACAGCCTTAGCCAAAAACATTCAGTACTTC.

DNA for the CDR3: TGCGCCAGCAGCCACGGGGATGAGCAGTTCTTC. Its protein product is CASSHGDEQFF. V is TRBV4-1 and J is TRBJ2-1, with D maybe TRBD2 (5 bases). Trimming took off 3 bases at V and 8 bases at J, with 5 bases between the two ends. Germline CDR1 is MGHRA and CDR2 is YSYEKL. The CDR3 length is 11 residues.

By sample share, this clone is medium-sized. The genes are TRBV29-1 and TRBJ2-1; D not resolved. The CDR3 extends over 17 amino acids. Trimming left V 0 bases short and J 0 bases short, with 15 bases between. The germline gives CDR1 SQVTM, CDR2 ANQGSEA. The CDR3 reads CSVEDPPRYGSYNEQFF. CDR3 bases: TGCAGCGTTGAAGATCCTCCAAGATACGGCTCCTACAATGAGCAGTTCTTC.

The chain couples TRBV7-8 to TRBJ1-2, with TRBD1 as a possible D gene (5 bases). CDR1 is SGHVS, CDR2 FQNEAQ, per germline. The V end was cut by 5 bases, the J end by 2 bases, with 18 bases between. The CDR3 sequence is 16 residues long. CDR3 amino acids: CASSPTGDFSNYGYTF. The CDR3 bases are TGTGCCAGCAGCCCTACCGGGGACTTCTCGAACTATGGCTACACCTTC.

The rearrangement joins TRBV11-2 to TRBJ2-1, with D tentatively TRBD1 or TRBD2 (5 bases each). Trimming left V 1 base short and J 0 bases short, with 13 bases between. Looked up from germline, CDR1 is SGHAT and CDR2 is FQNNGV. There are 17 residues in the CDR3. The DNA of the CDR3 is TGTGCCAGCAGCTTAGGGGACGGGTCGAGCTCCTACAATGAGCAGTTCTTC. It is translated as CASSLGDGSSSYNEQFF. The whole variable domain, filled in from reference TRBV11-2 and TRBJ2-1, reads EAGVAQSPRYKIIEKRQSVAFWCNPISGHATLYWYQQILGQGPKLLIQFQNNGVVDDSQLPKDRFSAERLKGVDSTLKIQPAKLEDSAVYLCASSLGDGSSSYNEQFFGPGTRLTVL.

The chain employs TRBV2 and TRBJ2-7, with no clear D. Germline loops: CDR1 SNHLY, CDR2 FYNNEI. V lost 0 bases and J 5 bases, leaving 14 bases between the germline ends. The CDR3 spans 15 residues. CDR3 bases: TGTGCCAGCAGTGAAGCGCAAGGGTTTTCAAACGAGCAGTACTTC. Translation: CASSEAQGFSNEQYF.

The rearrangement uses TRBV15 and TRBJ2-3; D perhaps matches TRBD2 (6 bases). V dropped 4 bases and J dropped 2 bases, with 19 bases sitting between them. Germline CDR1 LNHNV, CDR2 YYDKDF (reference sequence). CDR3 length: 17 amino acids. The CDR3 DNA is TGTGCCACCAGCACCCCGATGAGCGGGCCATCCACAGATACGCAGTATTTT. Translating it yields CATSTPMSGPSTDTQYF.

V and J are TRBV12-5 and TRBJ2-7; D might be TRBD1 (5 bases). V lost 3 bases and J 0 bases, leaving 9 bases between the germline ends. This CDR3 spans 14 amino acids. The V gene's germline CDR1 is LGHNT and CDR2 FRNRAP. The CDR3 loop is CASGFPGNSYEQYF. In DNA form, the CDR3 reads TGTGCTAGTGGTTTCCCAGGGAACTCCTACGAGCAGTACTTC.

The chain joins TRBV30 to TRBJ1-2; no definite D call. The CDR3 is 15 residues long. V was pared by 0 bases and J by 2 bases, with 13 bases between. Germline-derived CDR1 and CDR2 are GTSNPN and SVGIG (reference sequence). CDR3 coding DNA: TGTGCCTGGAGTGTAACAGTCGGAGCGAACTATGGCTACACCTTC. This encodes CAWSVTVGANYGYTF.